The next 23 T cell receptor beta chains were all read from a single sample in a study of T cell responses to AZD1222 COVID-19 vaccine. Profiled with immunoSEQ multiplex PCR; TCRdb holds only in-frame clones, not every one. This table has about 120,000 clones, about 90% appearing once. The sample was peripheral blood, taken on day 0 of AZD1222 vaccination. Every receptor here comes from an adult in good health.

The chain recombines TRBV15 with TRBJ1-1, with 10 bases aligning to TRBD1. The J segment lost 5 bases and the V segment lost 3 bases, leaving 6 bases of the junction unmatched. The CDR3 runs 15 residues. CDR1 is LNHNV, CDR2 YYDKDF, per germline (reference sequence). DNA of the CDR3: TGTGCCACCAGCAGGGGGACAGGGGTGGATACTGAAGCTTTCTTT. Its translation is CATSRGTGVDTEAFF.

V and J are TRBV3-1 (or the pseudogene TRBV3-2) and TRBJ1-2; the D gene is possibly TRBD1 (5 bases). Trimming removed 3 bases from V and 6 bases from J, with 14 bases in between. The CDR3 consists of 14 residues. The germline V gene encodes CDR1 LGHDT and CDR2 YNNKEL (reference sequence). The CDR3 here is CASSHRGDRNGYTF. Here the CDR3 DNA reads TGTGCCAGCAGCCATCGGGGGGACCGGAATGGCTACACCTTC.

This clone came up once. The chain links TRBV2 to TRBJ1-5; D unresolved. Germline V lookup: CDR1 SNHLY, CDR2 FYNNEI. Trimming pared 5 bases from V and 7 bases from J, leaving 24 bases between. CDR3 length: 17 amino acids. The CDR3 loop reads CASSMRIGGEGGQPQHF. The CDR3 nucleotides read TGTGCCAGCAGTATGCGTATAGGCGGGGAGGGTGGCCAGCCCCAGCATTTT.

This chain joins TRBV30 and TRBJ1-6; TRBD1 might be the D (5 bases). The length of the CDR3 is 16 residues. Germline V gene lookup returns CDR1 GTSNPN and CDR2 SVGIG (reference sequence). V lost 3 bases and J lost 4, with 16 bases in between. The DNA of the CDR3 is TGTGCCTGGAGCGTCCGGGGGAGAGAGTATAATTCACCCCTCCACTTT. It is translated as CAWSVRGREYNSPLHF.

The V call is TRBV6-5, the J call TRBJ2-1, with TRBD2 matching over 8 bases. Germline CDR1 reads MNHEY; CDR2 reads SVGAGI. CDR3 length equals 13 residues. V lost 10 bases to trimming and J lost 6 bases; unmatched junction nucleotides: 8. The CDR3 region is CATRGGFGNEQFF. The CDR3 DNA reads TGTGCCACTCGGGGGGGGTTCGGCAATGAGCAGTTCTTC.

The chain joins TRBV25-1 to TRBJ1-6; D unclear. Germline loops: CDR1 MGHDK, CDR2 SYGVNS. V shed 6 bases and J shed 4 bases, with 7 bases lying between them. The CDR3 has 13 residues. This CDR3 reads CASRAAYNSPLHF. DNA for the CDR3: TGTGCCAGCAGGGCAGCTTATAATTCACCCCTCCACTTT.

The chain joins TRBV2 to TRBJ2-1; the match to TRBD1 covers 11 bases. V was clipped by 7 bases and J by 12 bases; unmatched bases: 11. Germline CDR1 SNHLY, CDR2 FYNNEI. There are 14 residues in the CDR3. The CDR3 DNA reads as TGTGCCAGCACCCCGGGACAGGGGGTTCAGGGGCAGTTCTTC. Translated, it gives CASTPGQGVQGQFF. Full variable domain (outside the CDR3, taken from reference TRBV2 and TRBJ2-1): EPEVTQTPSHQVTQMGQEVILRCVPISNHLYFYWYRQILGQKVEFLVSFYNNEISEKSEIFDDQFSVERPDGSNFTLKIRSTKLEDSAMYFCASTPGQGVQGQFFGPGTRLTVL.

The chain couples TRBV5-1 to TRBJ1-2, with 7 bases that match TRBD1. The junction had 2 bases not matched to a gene; V was cut back by 0 bases and J by 0 bases. The CDR3 contains 15 residues. In germline, CDR1 is SGHRS, CDR2 YFSETQ. The CDR3, as DNA: TGCGCCAGCAGCTTGGAGGGACAGCCTAACTATGGCTACACCTTC. Translated: CASSLEGQPNYGYTF.

The chain joins TRBV9 to TRBJ1-2, with TRBD1 as a possible D gene (5 bases). Germline V gene data show CDR1 as SGDLS and CDR2 as YYNGEE. CDR3 length: 15 residues. V dropped 2 bases and J dropped 6 bases, with 17 bases sitting between them. CDR3 sequence: CASSVLTAREDGYTF. CDR3 nucleotides: TGTGCCAGCAGCGTCCTAACTGCCAGGGAGGATGGCTACACCTTC.

The chain is built from TRBV29-1 and TRBJ1-3; D is uncertain. Trimming cost V 0 bases and J 0 bases, with 6 bases left between them. Germline-derived CDR1 and CDR2 are SQVTM and ANQGSEA. The CDR3 totals 14 residues. The DNA of the CDR3 is TGCAGCGTTGAAGATCCCCTCTCTGGAAACACCATATATTTT. It translates to CSVEDPLSGNTIYF. The variable domain in full, completed from reference TRBV29-1 and TRBJ1-3, reads SAVISQKPSRDICQRGTSLTIQCQVDSQVTMMFWYRQQPGQSLTLIATANQGSEATYESGFVIDKFPISRPNLTFSTLTVSNMSPEDSSIYLCSVEDPLSGNTIYFGEGSWLTVV.

The chain carries TRBV18 and TRBJ2-1, with 8 bases fitting TRBD1. This CDR3 has 17 amino acids. The V and J ends lost 0 bases and 3 bases, in that order; junction bases with no gene match: 7. Per the germline V gene, CDR1 is KGHSH and CDR2 is LQKENI. For the CDR3, the DNA is TGTGCCAGCTCACCACCTTCCCTAGGACAGGGCTACAATGAGCAGTTCTTC. Translated, it gives CASSPPSLGQGYNEQFF.

Only one count was recorded for this clone. This sequence joins TRBV27 and TRBJ1-6; D call uncertain. Germline V gives CDR1 MNHEY, CDR2 SMNVEV (reference sequence). The CDR3 covers 14 residues. V gave up 0 bases and J gave up 8 bases, with 8 bases separating them. CDR3 loop: CASSLSGGYSPLHF. The CDR3 nucleotides are TGTGCCAGCAGTTTATCCGGAGGTTATTCACCCCTCCACTTT.

The gene calls are TRBV5-8 and TRBJ1-2; 7 bases are shared with TRBD1. V trimming: 4 bases; J trimming: 3 bases; junction bases outside the gene matches: 6. Germline V gene lookup returns CDR1 SGHTS and CDR2 YDEGEE. CDR3 size: 14 residues. CDR3: CASSKQGSYYGYTF. The CDR3 nucleotides read TGTGCCAGCAGCAAACAGGGGTCTTACTATGGCTACACCTTC. The entire variable domain, with the rest obtained from reference TRBV5-8 and TRBJ1-2, is as follows: EAGVTQSPTHLIKTRGQQATLRCSPISGHTSVYWYQQALGLGLQFLLWYDEGEERNRGNFPPRFSGRQFPNYSSELNVNALELEDSALYLCASSKQGSYYGYTFGSGTRLTVV.

The V call is TRBV5-1, the J call TRBJ2-1; no definite D call. Trimming cost V 4 bases and J 1 base, with 15 bases left between them. Per the germline V gene, CDR1 is SGHRS and CDR2 is YFSETQ. The CDR3 extends over 16 amino acids. The CDR3 here is CASSLTTLASYNEQFF. The CDR3 bases are TGCGCCAGCAGCCTGACGACTCTTGCGTCCTACAATGAGCAGTTCTTC.

This chain joins TRBV7-8 and TRBJ1-2; a possible D gene is TRBD1 (6 bases). V was clipped by 2 bases and J by 6 bases, with 16 bases between them. CDR1 is SGHVS and CDR2 is FQNEAQ in the germline V gene. The CDR3 is 15 amino acids. CDR3 sequence: CASSLRLQGLDGYTF. The CDR3 coding sequence is TGTGCCAGCAGCTTACGATTGCAGGGGCTCGATGGCTACACCTTC.

This chain connects TRBV7-2 to TRBJ1-2, with 7 bases aligning to TRBD1. CDR3 length: 14 amino acids. CDR1 and CDR2 from the germline V gene are SGHTA and FQGNSA. The V and J ends lost 5 bases and 7 bases, in that order; junction bases with no gene match: 10. The CDR3 coding sequence is TGTGCCAGCAGCCACAGACAGGGCCCTGGTGGCTACACCTTC. It encodes CASSHRQGPGGYTF.

The chain employs TRBV6-5 and TRBJ1-1, with D possibly being TRBD1 (5 bases). Trimming took 2 bases from V and 12 from J, leaving 16 bases between them. The CDR3 contains 13 residues. The germline V gene has CDR1 MNHEY and CDR2 SVGAGI. DNA for the CDR3: TGTGCCAGCAGTTACAACCAGGGTCGGGTCCCTTTCTTT. Amino acids: CASSYNQGRVPFF.

V usage is TRBV6-2 or TRBV6-3 and J usage is TRBJ2-3, with 8 positions matching TRBD2. Trimming took 2 bases from V and 7 from J; bases not matched to a gene: 8. Germline CDR1 reads MNHEY; CDR2 reads SVGEGT. The CDR3 extends over 15 amino acids. The CDR3 loop is CASSYGSSGLNTQYF. CDR3 sequence (DNA): TGTGCCAGCAGTTACGGGTCTAGCGGGTTGAATACGCAGTATTTT.

This clone was seen only once. CDR3 region: CASRKNADTEAFF. The CDR3, as DNA: TGTGCCAGTAGGAAGAACGCGGACACTGAAGCTTTCTTT. The J gene is TRBJ1-1, the V gene TRBV19; the D is unclear. The CDR3 runs to 13 residues. Germline-derived CDR1 and CDR2 are LNHDA and SQIVND (reference sequence). V shed 6 bases and J shed 3 bases, with 11 bases lying between them.

This rearrangement joins TRBV6-1 to TRBJ1-2; D possibly corresponds to TRBD1 (5 bases). In germline, CDR1 is MNHNS, CDR2 SASEGT. This CDR3 is built from 16 residues. V was clipped by 4 bases and J by 4 bases, with 19 bases between them. This CDR3 is CASSVPDTIKSYGYTF. CDR3 bases: TGTGCCAGCAGTGTTCCGGACACTATAAAATCCTATGGCTACACCTTC.

The chain recombines TRBV2 with TRBJ1-5, with unresolved D. The germline CDR1 and CDR2 sequences are SNHLY and FYNNEI. This CDR3 has 14 amino acids. Trimming cost V 5 bases and J 0 bases, with 8 bases left between them. The CDR3 sequence is CASSPGNSNQPQHF. For the CDR3, the DNA is TGTGCCAGCAGTCCGGGAAATAGCAATCAGCCCCAGCATTTT.

The chain uses TRBV6-5 and TRBJ1-5; no firm D call. CDR1 is MNHEY and CDR2 is SVGAGI in the germline V gene. This CDR3 region has 14 residues. The V and J ends lost 5 bases and 0 bases respectively, with 8 bases between them. Written as DNA, the CDR3 is TGTGCCAGCAGTCAAAGTGATAGCAATCAGCCCCAGCATTTT. It yields the protein CASSQSDSNQPQHF.

The chain recombines TRBV12-3 or TRBV12-4 with TRBJ1-1; D gene unclear. This CDR3 comprises 13 residues. Trimming took 6 bases from V and 1 from J, leaving 9 bases between them. The CDR3 loop is CASSVVGNTEAFF. CDR3 nucleotides: TGTGCCAGCAGCGTGGTAGGGAACACTGAAGCTTTCTTT.